This passage covers 15 T cell receptor beta chains from one sample sequenced in a study of radiotherapy plus CTLA-4 blockade in lung cancer. TCRdb's copy holds only in-frame clones and misses some; the assay was immunoSEQ multiplex PCR. The sample includes around 80,000 clones, roughly 80% seen only once; the top ten take approximately 0.8%. This specimen was peripheral blood, taken from a patient treated with radiotherapy plus ipilimumab. The receptors shown here come from a human donor with non-small cell lung cancer who had stable disease on radiotherapy plus ipilimumab.

The J gene is TRBJ1-4, the V gene TRBV5-1; D remains unclear. The V and J ends lost 0 bases and 3 bases respectively, with 9 bases between them. The CDR3 runs 15 residues. Germline CDR1 SGHRS, CDR2 YFSETQ. CDR3 in DNA: TGCGCCAGCAGCTTGGAACGGCAGCCTAATGAAAAACTGTTTTTT. Its protein product is CASSLERQPNEKLFF.

Comment on this clone: One end of the junction varies from germline; a read error may be responsible. CDR3: CARSVAGGRGLAGFSYNEQFF. CDR3 coding DNA: TGCGCCCGCAGCGTCGCGGGGGGGAGGGGACTAGCGGGGTTCTCCTACAATGAGCAGTTCTTC. This chain links TRBV9 with TRBJ2-1; 13 positions agree with TRBD2. The CDR3 length is 21 residues. The V gene's germline CDR1 is SGDLS and CDR2 YYNGEE.

The V gene is TRBV18, the J gene TRBJ2-7, with a possible D match to TRBD1 (6 bases). The CDR3 covers 11 residues. V lost 6 bases and J 6 bases, leaving 9 bases between the germline ends. The germline gives CDR1 KGHSH, CDR2 LQKENI. CDR3 protein: CASSNRVEQYF. The CDR3 DNA reads as TGTGCCAGCTCCAACAGGGTCGAGCAGTACTTC.

This clone was detected only a few times. A junction boundary mismatches the germline segment, possibly from a read error. The J gene is TRBJ2-5, the V gene TRBV7-7; D gene unclear. Germline V CDR1 and CDR2: SSHAT, FNYEAQ (reference sequence). The CDR3 has 14 amino acids. The CDR3 here is CASSLDRTQETQYF. CDR3 DNA: TGTGCTAGCAGCTTAGATCGGACCCAAGAGACCCAGTACTTC.

The chain uses TRBV5-8 and TRBJ2-1; D is uncertain. The CDR3 is 15 residues long. Germline CDR1 SGHTS, CDR2 YDEGEE. The V and J ends lost 1 base and 0 bases respectively, with 8 bases between them. CDR3 bases: TGTGCCAGCAGCTTGAGTACGAGCTCCTACAATGAGCAGTTCTTC. As protein: CASSLSTSSYNEQFF.

The chain uses TRBV18 and TRBJ1-4, with unresolved D. Trimming took 6 bases from V and 0 from J, leaving 8 bases between them. Germline V gene data show CDR1 as KGHSH and CDR2 as LQKENI. The CDR3 runs 14 residues. The DNA of the CDR3 is TGTGCCAGCTCGAGGGCCTCAACTAATGAAAAACTGTTTTTT. It yields the protein CASSRASTNEKLFF.

There are a few counts of this clone. The chain couples TRBV21-1 to TRBJ1-3; the DNA was not compared with TRBD1, the D call given in the table. TRBV21-1 is an annotated pseudogene. This CDR3 region has 17 residues. The CDR3 region is CASSKGARVVSGNTIYF. CDR3 nucleotides: TGTGCCAGCAGCAAAGGGGCCAGGGTAGTATCTGGAAACACCATATATTTT.

The CDR3, as DNA: TGTGCCAGCAGCGTAAAGAGGAACACTGAAGCTTTCTTT. Its protein product is CASSVKRNTEAFF. The genes are TRBV9 and TRBJ1-1, with D hard to call. V lost 1 base, J lost 1 base, and 5 bases lay in between. Germline V gene data show CDR1 as SGDLS and CDR2 as YYNGEE. The length of the CDR3 is 13 residues.

The rearrangement uses TRBV5-1 and TRBJ2-1, with TRBD1 as a possible D gene (6 bases). CDR1 SGHRS and CDR2 YFSETQ come from the germline V gene. V lost 4 bases and J lost 8, with 19 bases in between. The CDR3 is 15 amino acids. CDR3 protein: CASSRGNTGLDEQFF. Here the CDR3 DNA reads TGCGCCAGCAGCCGGGGCAATACAGGGCTCGATGAGCAGTTCTTC.

The chain combines TRBV30 with TRBJ1-1; perhaps TRBD1 as D (5 bases). CDR3 length: 13 residues. The germline V and J ends were trimmed by 2 bases and 4 bases, with 11 bases remaining between them. Looked up from germline, CDR1 is GTSNPN and CDR2 is SVGIG (reference sequence). The chain's CDR3 is CAWSIRRGTEAFF. CDR3 DNA: TGTGCCTGGAGTATTAGGAGGGGCACTGAAGCTTTCTTT.

The rearrangement links TRBV6-1 to TRBJ1-5, with D unclear. There are 15 residues in the CDR3. CDR1 and CDR2 (germline): MNHNS, SASEGT. Trimming took off 0 bases at V and 4 bases at J, with 10 bases between the two ends. CDR3 in amino acids: CASSEAHGGNQPQHF. CDR3 sequence (DNA): TGTGCCAGCAGTGAAGCCCACGGCGGGAATCAGCCCCAGCATTTT.

The chain recombines TRBV7-9 with TRBJ1-5, with D unclear. This CDR3 has 14 residues. The germline gives CDR1 SEHNR, CDR2 FQNEAQ (reference sequence). V lost 1 base and J 6 bases, leaving 10 bases between the germline ends. Here the CDR3 reads CASSLGGFSQPQHF. As DNA, the CDR3 is TGTGCCAGCAGCTTAGGAGGGTTTTCTCAGCCCCAGCATTTT.

The rearrangement links TRBV5-1 to TRBJ2-7, with D maybe TRBD1 (6 bases). CDR3 length: 15 residues. Germline loops: CDR1 SGHRS, CDR2 YFSETQ. V was trimmed by 2 bases and J by 2 bases, leaving 14 bases between them. DNA of the CDR3: TGCGCCAGCAGCTTCCAACAGGGATCACCCTACGAGCAGTACTTC. It is translated as CASSFQQGSPYEQYF.

The chain joins TRBV7-9 to TRBJ1-1; 8 bases match TRBD1. Germline CDR1 SEHNR, CDR2 FQNEAQ (reference sequence). With V trimmed by 3 bases and J by 2 bases, 8 bases remained unmatched. The CDR3 is 16 residues long. CDR3 loop: CASSFLGQESNTEAFF. The CDR3 bases are TGTGCCAGCAGCTTCCTGGGACAGGAGTCCAACACTGAAGCTTTCTTT.

This chain links TRBV11-2 with TRBJ2-1; D is undetermined. Trimming removed 3 bases at V and 3 bases at J, with 3 bases between. Germline assignment: CDR1 SGHAT and CDR2 FQNNGV. The CDR3 is 12 amino acids. The CDR3 bases are TGTGCCAGCAGCTTGGGCTACAATGAGCAGTTCTTC. It yields the protein CASSLGYNEQFF. Variable domain in full (rest from reference TRBV11-2 and TRBJ2-1): EAGVAQSPRYKIIEKRQSVAFWCNPISGHATLYWYQQILGQGPKLLIQFQNNGVVDDSQLPKDRFSAERLKGVDSTLKIQPAKLEDSAVYLCASSLGYNEQFFGPGTRLTVL.